This T cell receptor beta chain is drawn from a study of identical twins. Study-wide results and limits: Part of the zero-insertion signal could reflect confounding by invariant MAIT and iNKT cells.

This clonotype was detected a few times. Its cognate antigen is unknown. The CDR3 contains 14 residues. V lost 6 bases to trimming and J lost 8 bases; unmatched junction nucleotides: 9. TCRdb used MiXCR to reprocess the 5' RACE reads, holding one entry per CDR3 protein. The profile shows roughly 480,000 distinct CDR3 sequences, around 24% of them singletons. A further study also used this sample, focusing on T cells expressing NK-cell markers. This second study says: Seven donors tested HCMV-seropositive and one tested seronegative among the eight sequenced.

This sequence joins TRBV12-3 or TRBV12-4 and TRBJ1-4, with 7 bases matching TRBD1. The specimen was CD4+ T cells sorted from blood. This receptor was taken from a woman aged 18-29 years in good health. Here the CDR3 reads CASSRTGALEKLFF. The CDR3 DNA follows: TGTGCCAGCAGCCGTACAGGGGCGTTAGAAAAACTGTTTTTT.